A single sample gave rise to the 27 T cell receptor beta chains below, sequenced in a study of T-cell reconstitution after alpha-beta-depleted transplantation in children. Unique molecular identifiers were used to barcode this TCRbeta library. TCRdb re-derived calls from the PCR reads in MiXCR, one entry per CDR3 protein. This sample yields about a million distinct CDR3 sequences, of which about 29% are seen a single time; over 25% belongs to the top ten. This material consisted of PBMCs, mostly from graft donor cells, taken 360 days after TCRalphabeta/CD19-depleted stem cell transplant. All receptors derive from a boy in the first two years of life who had a stem cell transplant for SCID, so the T cells may come from the graft donor.

This clonotype came up a few times. The chain's CDR3 is CASTPGQQETQYF. Here the CDR3 DNA reads TGTGCCAGCACCCCGGGGCAGCAAGAGACCCAGTACTTC. The chain recombines TRBV12-3 or TRBV12-4 with TRBJ2-5; possibly TRBD1 or TRBD2 for D (5 bases each). V was shortened by 7 bases and J by 2 bases, with 11 bases between the two germline ends. This CDR3 comprises 13 residues.

This chain uses TRBV7-9 with TRBJ2-1, with TRBD1 as a possible D gene (5 bases). V dropped 8 bases and J dropped 4 bases, with 12 bases sitting between them. The CDR3 spans 13 residues. Germline CDR1 is SEHNR and CDR2 is FQNEAQ (reference sequence). CDR3: CASGKDTYNEQFF. The CDR3 DNA follows: TGTGCCAGCGGAAAGGACACTTACAATGAGCAGTTCTTC.

The V and J genes are TRBV12-3 or TRBV12-4 and TRBJ1-1; D ambiguous. V lost 3 bases, J lost 5 bases, and 13 bases lay in between. The CDR3 totals 14 residues. The CDR3 nucleotides read TGTGCCAGCAGTTTCGTCGCGGGCAAGACTGAAGCTTTCTTT. This codes for CASSFVAGKTEAFF.

This chain connects TRBV27 to TRBJ2-3; TRBD2 matches 12 bases. Germline V gives CDR1 MNHEY, CDR2 SMNVEV (reference sequence). This CDR3 is 16 amino acids long. V was clipped by 5 bases and J by 1 base; unmatched bases: 4. CDR3 nucleotide sequence: TGTGCCAGCAGTACCACTAGCGGGGGGCGCACAGATACGCAGTATTTT. Amino acid sequence: CASSTTSGGRTDTQYF.

The J gene is TRBJ1-1, the V gene TRBV15; 10 positions agree with TRBD1. Trimming at V came to 5 bases and at J to 5 bases, leaving 11 bases not matched to a gene. The CDR3 spans 16 residues. Germline assignment: CDR1 LNHNV and CDR2 YYDKDF (reference sequence). The chain's CDR3 is CATSGRDRGVITEAFF. The CDR3 nucleotides are TGTGCCACCAGCGGACGGGACAGGGGAGTGATAACTGAAGCTTTCTTT.

The rearrangement links TRBV29-1 to TRBJ1-1; 8 bases are a match to TRBD1. Per the germline V gene, CDR1 is SQVTM and CDR2 is ANQGSEA. V was clipped by 8 bases and J by 1 base; unmatched bases: 6. This CDR3 contains 13 residues. This CDR3 is CSLRTGPNTEAFF. CDR3 coding DNA: TGCAGCCTACGGACAGGGCCGAACACTGAAGCTTTCTTT.

The rearrangement joins TRBV5-1 to TRBJ2-3; 9 bases match TRBD1. CDR1 and CDR2 (germline): SGHRS, YFSETQ. The junction had 10 bases not matched to a gene; V was cut back by 2 bases and J by 6 bases. The CDR3 sequence is 16 residues long. Here the CDR3 DNA reads TGCGCCAGCAGCTTTGGGACAGGGTCCCTCGGGGATACGCAGTATTTT. Its protein is CASSFGTGSLGDTQYF.

This clonotype was picked up a small number of times. This chain connects TRBV3-1 to TRBJ2-4; TRBD1 matches at 11 bases. This CDR3 has 16 residues. Unmatched junction bases numbered 13, after V lost 4 bases and J lost 11 bases. Germline lookup yields CDR1 LGHDT and CDR2 YNNKEL (reference sequence). The CDR3 region is CASSPRDRGGNVVQYF. The CDR3 DNA reads TGTGCCAGCAGCCCCCGGGACAGGGGGGGGAATGTGGTTCAGTACTTC.

V is TRBV4-3 and J is TRBJ2-2; 8 bases line up with TRBD2. Germline assignment: CDR1 LGHNA and CDR2 YSLEER. CDR3 length: 19 amino acids. V shed 4 bases and J 2 bases; nucleotides not matched to a gene: 15. The CDR3 loop is CASSLHFPLAGGNTGELFF. The CDR3 nucleotides are TGCGCCAGCAGCCTACACTTTCCCCTAGCGGGCGGTAACACCGGGGAGCTGTTTTTT.

This clonotype was picked up a small number of times. Written as DNA, the CDR3 is TGTGCCAGCAGCTGGACAGCCGATAACTACGAGCAGTACTTC. Amino acid sequence: CASSWTADNYEQYF. V and J are TRBV6-1 and TRBJ2-7; weak D call: TRBD1 (6 bases). Germline CDR1 MNHNS, CDR2 SASEGT. Between the trimmed V and J ends, which lost 6 bases and 3 bases, there was a span of 15 bases. This CDR3 is 14 amino acids long.

This clonotype was seen more than once but under ten times. J is TRBJ2-1 and V is TRBV9; no clear D gene. The CDR3 contains 15 residues. The V end was cut by 0 bases, the J end by 4 bases, with 11 bases between. Germline V gives CDR1 SGDLS, CDR2 YYNGEE. CDR3: CASSVVLAGYNEQFF. The DNA for the CDR3 is TGTGCCAGCAGCGTAGTATTGGCAGGATACAATGAGCAGTTCTTC. Full variable domain (remainder filled in from reference TRBV9 and TRBJ2-1): DSGVTQTPKHLITATGQRVTLRCSPRSGDLSVYWYQQSLDQGLQFLIQYYNGEERAKGNILERFSAQQFPDLHSELNLSSLELGDSALYFCASSVVLAGYNEQFFGPGTRLTVL.

This clonotype has more than one count but fewer than ten. The CDR3 sequence is CASSGQTGPSNQPQHF. The CDR3, as DNA: TGTGCCAGCAGCGGACAGACAGGCCCTTCCAATCAGCCCCAGCATTTT. V is TRBV7-9 and J is TRBJ1-5; D possibly corresponds to TRBD1 (6 bases). Germline V lookup: CDR1 SEHNR, CDR2 FQNEAQ (reference sequence). Trimming left V 5 bases short and J 3 bases short, with 17 bases between. There are 16 residues in the CDR3.

This sequence joins TRBV5-1 and TRBJ1-4, with a possible D match to TRBD1 (5 bases). CDR1 is SGHRS, CDR2 YFSETQ, per germline. V lost 0 bases to trimming and J lost 3 bases, with 9 bases between them. CDR3 length: 15 residues. The CDR3 bases are TGCGCCAGCAGCTTGGATGGGGCGGCTAATGAAAAACTGTTTTTT. It encodes CASSLDGAANEKLFF.

Only one count was recorded for this clonotype. The chain recombines TRBV2 with TRBJ2-2; 8 bases fit TRBD1. The CDR3 has 12 residues. CDR1 SNHLY and CDR2 FYNNEI come from the germline V gene. J was trimmed by 13 bases and V by 2 bases; bases with no gene match: 3. The DNA for the CDR3 is TGTGCCAGCAGTGAACAGGGGGCTGGGCTGTTTTTT. Protein product: CASSEQGAGLFF. Supplemented by reference TRBV2 and TRBJ2-2, the full variable domain reads EPEVTQTPSHQVTQMGQEVILRCVPISNHLYFYWYRQILGQKVEFLVSFYNNEISEKSEIFDDQFSVERPDGSNFTLKIRSTKLEDSAMYFCASSEQGAGLFFGEGSRLTVL.

The gene calls are TRBV7-3 and TRBJ2-3, with D possibly TRBD2 on 6 matching bases. V was clipped by 2 bases and J by 6 bases, with 24 bases between them. This CDR3 spans 18 amino acids. Germline values: CDR1 SGHTA, CDR2 FQGTGA. DNA of the CDR3: TGTGCCAGCAGCTTATTTAGTCGGGTAGCGGTCCCCATGGATACGCAGTATTTT. As protein: CASSLFSRVAVPMDTQYF.

Only a few counts were recorded for this clonotype. V and J are TRBV20-1 and TRBJ1-2, with D tentatively TRBD1 (6 bases). Trimming took off 0 bases at V and 4 bases at J, with 15 bases between the two ends. This CDR3 contains 15 residues. Germline V gene lookup returns CDR1 DFQATT and CDR2 SNEGSKA (reference sequence). The CDR3 bases are TGCAGTGCTAGAGATATCGGGGGCCCCAGCTATGGCTACACCTTC. It yields the protein CSARDIGGPSYGYTF.

This clonotype was counted only a few times. The chain couples TRBV12-3 or TRBV12-4 to TRBJ2-7; D is perhaps TRBD1 (7 bases). The V and J ends lost 6 bases and 5 bases respectively, with 17 bases between them. The CDR3 is 14 amino acids. CDR3: CASRPGGSDDEQYF. The CDR3 coding sequence is TGTGCCAGCAGACCAGGGGGGAGTGACGACGAGCAGTACTTC.

This clonotype has a count of ten or more. The germline gene is not matched at one end of the junction; a read error may be the cause. CDR3 protein: CASSLETGGPYEQYF. The CDR3 bases are TGTGCCAGCAGCTTAGAGACAGGCGGTCCCTACGAGCAGTACTTC. The chain recombines TRBV12-3 or TRBV12-4 with TRBJ2-7, with D possibly matching TRBD1 (6 bases). The CDR3 is 15 residues long.

The chain couples TRBV10-3 to TRBJ2-1; TRBD2 agrees at 14 bases. CDR3 length equals 18 residues. V lost 1 base, J lost 6 bases, and 8 bases stayed unmatched. Germline V gene sequence: CDR1 ENHRY, CDR2 SYGVKD. The CDR3 reads CAISEFDPGLAGVNEQFF. The CDR3 DNA is TGTGCCATCAGTGAGTTCGATCCGGGACTAGCGGGGGTCAATGAGCAGTTCTTC.

In this sample, this clonotype turned up a few times. The genes are TRBV12-3 or TRBV12-4 and TRBJ1-5; D gene unclear. There are 15 residues in the CDR3. V lost 4 bases and J 2 bases, leaving 12 bases between the germline ends. The CDR3 DNA is TGTGCCAGCAGTTCTGGGATCGGGGGCAATCAGCCCCAGCATTTT. Amino acids: CASSSGIGGNQPQHF.

For this clonotype: It is likely a read error, because the conserved phenylalanine at the end of the CDR3 is missing. J is TRBJ1-5 and V is TRBV12-3 or TRBV12-4, with 7 positions matching TRBD1. The trim removed 2 bases at V and 1 base at J, leaving 2 bases unmatched. This CDR3 is 15 amino acids long. The CDR3 loop reads CASSLRDSSNQPQHY. In DNA form, the CDR3 reads TGTGCCAGCAGTTTACGGGACAGCAGCAATCAGCCCCAGCATTAT.

The gene calls are TRBV20-1 and TRBJ2-7; TRBD1 agrees at 12 bases. Germline assignment: CDR1 DFQATT and CDR2 SNEGSKA (reference sequence). The CDR3 length is 14 residues. Here the CDR3 DNA reads TGCAGCGCCTCTCGCCGGGACAGGGGGCTCGAGCAGTACTTC. Residues: CSASRRDRGLEQYF.

This clonotype was seen ten or more times. The rearrangement uses TRBV12-3 or TRBV12-4 and TRBJ2-3; 8 bases line up with TRBD2. This CDR3 has 14 residues. After removal of 2 bases from V and 4 bases from J, the junction contained 2 bases not matched to a gene. The CDR3 reads CASSLSGGPDTQYF. In DNA, the CDR3 is TGTGCCAGCAGTTTAAGCGGGGGCCCAGATACGCAGTATTTT.

The chain combines TRBV4-3 with TRBJ2-7, with TRBD2 as a possible D gene (5 bases). This CDR3 has 14 amino acids. Trimming left V 0 bases short and J 3 bases short, with 9 bases between. From germline, CDR1 is LGHNA and CDR2 YSLEER. CDR3: CASSQDIGDYEQYF. DNA for the CDR3: TGCGCCAGCAGCCAAGATATCGGGGACTACGAGCAGTACTTC.

The rearrangement joins TRBV4-3 to TRBJ2-2; D is unclear. V shed 0 bases and J shed 0 bases, with 14 bases lying between them. The CDR3 contains 18 residues. The germline V gene has CDR1 LGHNA and CDR2 YSLEER. Written as DNA, the CDR3 is TGCGCCAGCAGCCAAGAGTGGTTGGGCAGGTCGAACACCGGGGAGCTGTTTTTT. Translating it yields CASSQEWLGRSNTGELFF.

This clonotype has a count of ten or more. The chain employs TRBV20-1 and TRBJ2-4; no clear D gene. This CDR3 contains 13 residues. The germline CDR1 and CDR2 sequences are DFQATT and SNEGSKA (reference sequence). The germline V and J ends were trimmed by 6 bases and 1 base, with 10 bases remaining between them. The CDR3 nucleotides are TGCAGTGCACCGGACCGTGCCAAAAACATTCAGTACTTC. It encodes CSAPDRAKNIQYF.

This clonotype was seen more than once but under ten times. The chain employs TRBV2 and TRBJ2-7; 8 bases match TRBD2. The CDR3 length is 15 residues. Germline V CDR1 and CDR2: SNHLY, FYNNEI. The ends lost 5 bases at V and 6 bases at J; junction bases unmatched: 12. As DNA, the CDR3 is TGTGCCAGCAGTAGACTAGCGCCCCCGTCAGCCGAGCAGTACTTC. It specifies CASSRLAPPSAEQYF. Full variable domain (missing parts from reference TRBV2 and TRBJ2-7): EPEVTQTPSHQVTQMGQEVILRCVPISNHLYFYWYRQILGQKVEFLVSFYNNEISEKSEIFDDQFSVERPDGSNFTLKIRSTKLEDSAMYFCASSRLAPPSAEQYFGPGTRLTVT.